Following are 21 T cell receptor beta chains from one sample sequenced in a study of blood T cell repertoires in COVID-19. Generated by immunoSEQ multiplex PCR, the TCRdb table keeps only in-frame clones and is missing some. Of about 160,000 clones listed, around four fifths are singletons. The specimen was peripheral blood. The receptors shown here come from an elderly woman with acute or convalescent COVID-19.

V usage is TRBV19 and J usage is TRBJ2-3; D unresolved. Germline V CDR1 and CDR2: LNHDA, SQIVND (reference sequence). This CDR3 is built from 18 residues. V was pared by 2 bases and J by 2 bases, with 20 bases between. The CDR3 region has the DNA TGTGCCAGTAGTATATCGGTAGGTTGGCGGTCGATCACAGATACGCAGTATTTT. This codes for CASSISVGWRSITDTQYF.

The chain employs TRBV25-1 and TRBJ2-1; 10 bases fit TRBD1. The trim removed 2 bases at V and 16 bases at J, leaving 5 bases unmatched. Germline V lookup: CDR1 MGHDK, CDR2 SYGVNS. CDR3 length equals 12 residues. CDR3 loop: CASSELGQGVFF. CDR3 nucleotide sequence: TGTGCCAGCAGTGAACTAGGACAGGGGGTCTTCTTC.

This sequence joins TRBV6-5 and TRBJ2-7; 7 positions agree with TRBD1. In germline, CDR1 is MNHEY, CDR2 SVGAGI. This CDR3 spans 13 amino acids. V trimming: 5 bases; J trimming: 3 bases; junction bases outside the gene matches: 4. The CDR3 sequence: CASSTGVYYEQYF. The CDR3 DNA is TGTGCCAGCAGTACAGGGGTCTACTACGAGCAGTACTTC.

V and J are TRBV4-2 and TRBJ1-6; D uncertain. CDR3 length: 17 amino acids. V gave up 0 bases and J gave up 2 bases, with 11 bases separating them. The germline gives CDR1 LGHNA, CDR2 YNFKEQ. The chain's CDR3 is CASSQDFQVPYNSPLHF. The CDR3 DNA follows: TGTGCCAGCAGCCAAGATTTCCAGGTACCCTATAATTCACCCCTCCACTTT.

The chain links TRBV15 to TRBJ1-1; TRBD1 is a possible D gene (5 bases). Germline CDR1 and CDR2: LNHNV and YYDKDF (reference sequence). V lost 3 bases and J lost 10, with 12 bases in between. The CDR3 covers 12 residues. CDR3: CATSRPGLRAFF. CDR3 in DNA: TGTGCCACCAGCAGGCCGGGACTGAGAGCTTTCTTT.

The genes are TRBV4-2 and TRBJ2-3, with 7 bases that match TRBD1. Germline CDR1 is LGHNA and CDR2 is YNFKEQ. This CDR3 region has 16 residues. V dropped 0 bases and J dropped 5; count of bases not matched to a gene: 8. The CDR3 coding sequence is TGTGCCAGCAGCCAAGAGATCGAGGGGGCGGTAGATACGCAGTATTTT. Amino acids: CASSQEIEGAVDTQYF.

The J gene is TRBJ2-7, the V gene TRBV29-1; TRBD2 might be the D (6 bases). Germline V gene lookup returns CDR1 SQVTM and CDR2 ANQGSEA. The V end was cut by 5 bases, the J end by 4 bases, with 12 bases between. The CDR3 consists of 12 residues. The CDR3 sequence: CSVRRTTYEQYF. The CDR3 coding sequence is TGCAGCGTTCGCCGGACTACGTACGAGCAGTACTTC.

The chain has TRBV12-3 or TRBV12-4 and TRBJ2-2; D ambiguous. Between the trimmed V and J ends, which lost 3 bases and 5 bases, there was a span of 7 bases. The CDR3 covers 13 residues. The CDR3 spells CASSFKRTGELFF. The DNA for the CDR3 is TGTGCCAGCAGTTTCAAGAGAACCGGGGAGCTGTTTTTT.

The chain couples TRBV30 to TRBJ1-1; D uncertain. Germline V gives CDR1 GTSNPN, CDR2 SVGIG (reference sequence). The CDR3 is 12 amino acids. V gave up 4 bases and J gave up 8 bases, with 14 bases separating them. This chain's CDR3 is CAWTLPRGEAFF. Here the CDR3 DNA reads TGTGCCTGGACCCTCCCCCGGGGAGAAGCTTTCTTT. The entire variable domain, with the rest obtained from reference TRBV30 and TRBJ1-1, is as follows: SQTIHQWPATLVQPVGSPLSLECTVEGTSNPNLYWYRQAAGRGLQLLFYSVGIGQISSEVPQNLSASRPQDRQFILSSKKLLLSDSGFYLCAWTLPRGEAFFGQGTRLTVV.

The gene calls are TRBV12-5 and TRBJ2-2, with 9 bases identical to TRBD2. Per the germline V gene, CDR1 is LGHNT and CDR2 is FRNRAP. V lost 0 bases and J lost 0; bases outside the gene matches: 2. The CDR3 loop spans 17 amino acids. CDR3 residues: CASGLVVAGANTGELFF. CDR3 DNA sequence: TGTGCTAGTGGTTTGGTCGTAGCGGGAGCGAACACCGGGGAGCTGTTTTTT.

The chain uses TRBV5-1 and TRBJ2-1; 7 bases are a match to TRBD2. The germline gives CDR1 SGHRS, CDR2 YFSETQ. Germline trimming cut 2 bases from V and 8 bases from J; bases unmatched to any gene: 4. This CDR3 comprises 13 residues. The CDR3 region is CASSLGLEDEQFF. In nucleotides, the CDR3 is TGCGCCAGCAGCTTAGGACTAGAGGATGAGCAGTTCTTC.

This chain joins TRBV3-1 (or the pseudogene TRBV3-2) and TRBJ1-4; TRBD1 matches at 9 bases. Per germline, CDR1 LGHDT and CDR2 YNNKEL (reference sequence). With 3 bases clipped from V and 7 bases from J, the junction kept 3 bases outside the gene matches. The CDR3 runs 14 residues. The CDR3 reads CASSHRTGAEKLFF. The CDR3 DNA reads TGTGCCAGCAGCCACAGGACAGGGGCTGAAAAACTGTTTTTT.

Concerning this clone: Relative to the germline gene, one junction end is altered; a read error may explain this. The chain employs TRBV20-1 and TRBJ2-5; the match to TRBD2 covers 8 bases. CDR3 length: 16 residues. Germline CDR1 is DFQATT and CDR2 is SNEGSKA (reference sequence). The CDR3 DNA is TGCTGTGCTAGTTTGGGACTAGGGGGGGGGCCTGAGACCCTGTACTTC. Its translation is CCASLGLGGGPETLYF.

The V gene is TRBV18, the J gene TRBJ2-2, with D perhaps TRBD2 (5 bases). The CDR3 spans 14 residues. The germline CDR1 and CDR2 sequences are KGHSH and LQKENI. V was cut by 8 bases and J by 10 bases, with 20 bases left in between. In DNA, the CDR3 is TGTGCCAGCATTACTAGAGGGAATAGTGCGGAGCTGTTTTTT. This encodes CASITRGNSAELFF.

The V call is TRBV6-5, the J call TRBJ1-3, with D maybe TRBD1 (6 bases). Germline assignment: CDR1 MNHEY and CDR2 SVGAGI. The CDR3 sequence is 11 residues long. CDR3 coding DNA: TGTGCGGTACAGGGTGGAAACACCATATATTTT. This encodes CAVQGGNTIYF.

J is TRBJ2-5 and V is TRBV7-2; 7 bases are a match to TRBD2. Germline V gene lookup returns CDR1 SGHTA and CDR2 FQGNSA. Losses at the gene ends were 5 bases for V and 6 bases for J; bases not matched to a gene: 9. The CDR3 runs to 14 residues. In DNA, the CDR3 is TGTGCCAGCAGCCTCGGGGGGTCGGGTCAGACCCAGTACTTC. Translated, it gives CASSLGGSGQTQYF.

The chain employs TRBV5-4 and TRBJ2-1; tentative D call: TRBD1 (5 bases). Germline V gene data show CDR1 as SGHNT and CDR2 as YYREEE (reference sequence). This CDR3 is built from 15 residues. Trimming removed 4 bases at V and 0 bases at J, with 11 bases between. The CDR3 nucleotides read TGTGCCAGCAGCAGAGACAGAAGCTCCTACAATGAGCAGTTCTTC. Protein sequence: CASSRDRSSYNEQFF.

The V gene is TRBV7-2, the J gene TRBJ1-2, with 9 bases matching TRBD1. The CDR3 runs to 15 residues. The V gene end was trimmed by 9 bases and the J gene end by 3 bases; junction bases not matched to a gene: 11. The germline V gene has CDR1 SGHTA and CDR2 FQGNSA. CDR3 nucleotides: TGTGCCAGTTCGACCGGGACAGGGATTTACTATGGCTACACCTTC. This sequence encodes CASSTGTGIYYGYTF.

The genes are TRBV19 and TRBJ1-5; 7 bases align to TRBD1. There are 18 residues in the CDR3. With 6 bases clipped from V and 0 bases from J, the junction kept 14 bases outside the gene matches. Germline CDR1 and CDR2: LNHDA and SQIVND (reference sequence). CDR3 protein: CASRSRDRSSYSNQPQHF. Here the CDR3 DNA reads TGTGCCAGTAGGTCACGGGACAGATCCTCTTATAGCAATCAGCCCCAGCATTTT.

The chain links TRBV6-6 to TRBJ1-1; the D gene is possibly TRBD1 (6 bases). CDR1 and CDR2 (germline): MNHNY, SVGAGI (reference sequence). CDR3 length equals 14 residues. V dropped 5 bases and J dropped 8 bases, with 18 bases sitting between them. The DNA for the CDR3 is TGTGCCAGCAGTACCCCGACAGGTATAAAGGAAGCTTTCTTT. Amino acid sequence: CASSTPTGIKEAFF.

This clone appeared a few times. The chain's CDR3 is CASSFKGDGPTYEQYF. The CDR3 DNA follows: TGTGCCAGCAGCTTTAAGGGGGACGGCCCGACCTACGAGCAGTACTTC. The rearrangement uses TRBV7-8 and TRBJ2-7, with D tentatively TRBD1 (6 bases). This CDR3 is built from 16 residues. Per germline, CDR1 SGHVS and CDR2 FQNEAQ. Trimming took 3 bases from V and 2 from J, leaving 17 bases between them. Using reference TRBV7-8 and TRBJ2-7 for the parts outside the CDR3, the full variable domain is GAGVSQSPRYKVAKRGQDVALRCDPISGHVSLFWYQQALGQGPEFLTYFQNEAQLDKSGLPSDRFFAERPEGSVSTLKIQRTQQEDSAVYLCASSFKGDGPTYEQYFGPGTRLTVT.